The rows below give T cell receptor beta chains drawn from one sample of a study of T cell repertoires in cytomegalovirus infection. TCRdb itself ran the reads through MiXCR, one entry per CDR3 protein. The table includes roughly 250,000 distinct CDR3 sequences, 22% detected once. Sequences were obtained from CD8+ T cells from PBMCs. Receptors originate from a human donor in good health (CMV status not recorded). Some clones in this sample may be carry-over from other donors' samples. The CDR3 runs from the conserved cysteine through the conserved F or W.

v_gene: TRBV6-2/TRBV6-3
CDR3aa: CASSYLAGAITGELFF

v_gene: TRBV25-1
CDR3aa: CASSESSGTTEAFF

v_gene: TRBV28
CDR3aa: CASTRQYEAFF

v_gene: TRBV7-2
CDR3aa: CASTRDELLAKNIQYF

v_gene: TRBV7-2
CDR3aa: CASSPLGGFLGTDLGYTF

v_gene: TRBV19
CDR3aa: CASSITGGNEQFF

v_gene: TRBV2
CDR3aa: CASSDSLRADTQYF

v_gene: TRBV28
CDR3aa: CASTTPGYGYTF

v_gene: TRBV7-6
CDR3aa: CASSPGQEWGDTQYF

v_gene: TRBV7-9
CDR3aa: CASRDAGNYGYTF

v_gene: TRBV7-9
CDR3aa: CASSLGEFPYNEQFF

v_gene: TRBV7-9
CDR3aa: CASSSSGFSSTDTQYF

v_gene: TRBV3-1
CDR3aa: CASSQEDEWTSGGDYEQYF

v_gene: TRBV12-5
CDR3aa: CASGTDAEAFF

v_gene: TRBV19
CDR3aa: CASSIVANQETQYF

v_gene: TRBV29-1
CDR3aa: CSARQGLHTDTQYF

v_gene: TRBV7-6
CDR3aa: CASSLGMGQVNTEAFF

v_gene: TRBV19
CDR3aa: CASTIFGRMNTEAFF

v_gene: TRBV5-6
CDR3aa: CASSSSGTAYEQYF

v_gene: TRBV7-2
CDR3aa: CASSARDTSNQPQHF

v_gene: TRBV28
CDR3aa: CASSFSKRGEAFF

v_gene: TRBV6-1
CDR3aa: CASSTYTDRGTGSYNEQFF

v_gene: TRBV29-1
CDR3aa: CSVEDLRRGLSSTDTQYF

v_gene: TRBV7-2
CDR3aa: CASSSTLLAGLTDTQYF

v_gene: TRBV7-6
CDR3aa: CASSLDGWETQYF

v_gene: TRBV7-9
CDR3aa: CASSLTSGIPNEQFF

v_gene: TRBV14
CDR3aa: CASSPTQDEQYF

v_gene: TRBV20-1
CDR3aa: CSAPPDRFNYGYTF